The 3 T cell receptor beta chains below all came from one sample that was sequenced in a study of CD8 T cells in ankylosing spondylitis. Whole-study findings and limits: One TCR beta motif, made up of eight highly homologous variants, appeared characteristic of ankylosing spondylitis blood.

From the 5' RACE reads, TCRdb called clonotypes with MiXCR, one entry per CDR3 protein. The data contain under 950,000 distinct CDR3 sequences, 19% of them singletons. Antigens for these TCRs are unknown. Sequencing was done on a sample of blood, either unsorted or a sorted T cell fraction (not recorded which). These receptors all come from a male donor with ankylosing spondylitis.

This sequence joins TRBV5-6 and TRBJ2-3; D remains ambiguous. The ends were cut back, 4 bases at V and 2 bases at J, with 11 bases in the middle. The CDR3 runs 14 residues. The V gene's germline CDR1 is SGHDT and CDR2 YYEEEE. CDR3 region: CASSEDALTDTQYF. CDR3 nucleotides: TGTGCCAGCAGCGAGGACGCCCTCACAGATACGCAGTATTTT.

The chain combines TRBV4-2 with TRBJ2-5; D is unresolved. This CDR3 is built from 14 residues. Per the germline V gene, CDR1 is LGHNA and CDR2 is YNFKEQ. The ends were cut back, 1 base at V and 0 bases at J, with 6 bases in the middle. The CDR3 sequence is CASSQVADQETQYF. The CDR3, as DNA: TGTGCCAGCAGCCAAGTTGCAGACCAAGAGACCCAGTACTTC.

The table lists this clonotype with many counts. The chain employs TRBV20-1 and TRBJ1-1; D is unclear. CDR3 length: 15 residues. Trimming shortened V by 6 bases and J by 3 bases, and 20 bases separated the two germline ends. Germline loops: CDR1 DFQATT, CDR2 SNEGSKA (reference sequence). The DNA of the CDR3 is TGCAGTGCCAACAAACCGGGCCTGATGGACACTGAAGCTTTCTTT. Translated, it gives CSANKPGLMDTEAFF.